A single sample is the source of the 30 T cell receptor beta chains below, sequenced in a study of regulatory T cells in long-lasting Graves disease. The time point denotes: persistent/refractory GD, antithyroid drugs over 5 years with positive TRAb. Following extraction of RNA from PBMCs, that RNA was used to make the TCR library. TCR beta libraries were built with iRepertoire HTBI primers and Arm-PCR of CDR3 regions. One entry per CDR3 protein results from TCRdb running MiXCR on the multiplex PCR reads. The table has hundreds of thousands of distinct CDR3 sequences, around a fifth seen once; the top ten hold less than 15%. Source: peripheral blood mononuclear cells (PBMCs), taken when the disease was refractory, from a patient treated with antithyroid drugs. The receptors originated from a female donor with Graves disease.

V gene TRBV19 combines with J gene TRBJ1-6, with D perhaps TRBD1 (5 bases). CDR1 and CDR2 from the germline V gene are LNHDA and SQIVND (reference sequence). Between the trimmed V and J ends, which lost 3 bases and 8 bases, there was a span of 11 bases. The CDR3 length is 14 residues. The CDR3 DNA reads TGTGCCAGTAGTATGAGGGACGGAGATTCACCCCTCCACTTT. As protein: CASSMRDGDSPLHF.

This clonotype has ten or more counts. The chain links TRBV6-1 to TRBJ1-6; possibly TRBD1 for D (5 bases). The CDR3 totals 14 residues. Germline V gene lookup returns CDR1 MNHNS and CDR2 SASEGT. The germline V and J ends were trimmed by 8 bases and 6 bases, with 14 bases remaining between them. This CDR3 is CASGVTVVNSPLHF. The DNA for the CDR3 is TGTGCCAGCGGGGTGACAGTAGTTAATTCACCCCTCCACTTT.

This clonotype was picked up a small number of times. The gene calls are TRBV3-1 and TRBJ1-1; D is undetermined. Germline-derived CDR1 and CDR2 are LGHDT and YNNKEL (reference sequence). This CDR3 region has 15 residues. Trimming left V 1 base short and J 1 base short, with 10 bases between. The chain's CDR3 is CASSQAPGGNTEAFF. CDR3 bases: TGTGCCAGCAGCCAAGCCCCGGGAGGGAACACTGAAGCTTTCTTT.

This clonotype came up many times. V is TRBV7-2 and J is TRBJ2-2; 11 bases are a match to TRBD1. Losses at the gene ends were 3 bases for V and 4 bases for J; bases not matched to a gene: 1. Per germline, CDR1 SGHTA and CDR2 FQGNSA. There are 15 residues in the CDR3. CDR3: CASSLGQGGTGELFF. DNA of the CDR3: TGTGCCAGCAGCTTGGGACAGGGGGGCACCGGGGAGCTGTTTTTT. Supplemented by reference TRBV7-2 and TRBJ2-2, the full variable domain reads GAGVSQSPSNKVTEKGKDVELRCDPISGHTALYWYRQSLGQGLEFLIYFQGNSAPDKSGLPSDRFSAERTGGSVSTLTIQRTQQEDSAVYLCASSLGQGGTGELFFGEGSRLTVL.

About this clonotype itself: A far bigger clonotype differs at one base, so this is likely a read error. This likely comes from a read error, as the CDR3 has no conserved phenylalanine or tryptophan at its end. CDR3 region: CASSLGAGLRSQETQYS. The CDR3 coding sequence is TGTGCCAGCAGCTTGGGTGCGGGGCTCAGGAGTCAAGAGACCCAGTACTCC. The chain is built from TRBV7-9 and TRBJ2-5, with D perhaps matching TRBD2 (6 bases). Trimming left V 3 bases short and J 2 bases short, with 19 bases between. This CDR3 region has 17 residues. Germline CDR1 reads SEHNR; CDR2 reads FQNEAQ (reference sequence).

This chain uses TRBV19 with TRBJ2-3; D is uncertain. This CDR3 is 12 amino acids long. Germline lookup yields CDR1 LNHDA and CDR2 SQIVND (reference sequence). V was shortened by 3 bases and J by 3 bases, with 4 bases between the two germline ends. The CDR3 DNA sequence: TGTGCCAGTAGTATGGGGACAGATACGCAGTATTTT. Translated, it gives CASSMGTDTQYF.

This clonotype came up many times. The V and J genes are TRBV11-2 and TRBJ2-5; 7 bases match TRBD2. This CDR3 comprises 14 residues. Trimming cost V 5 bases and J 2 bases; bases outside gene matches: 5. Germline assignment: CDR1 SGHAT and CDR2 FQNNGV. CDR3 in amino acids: CASSRTRGQETQYF. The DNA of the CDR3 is TGTGCCAGCAGCCGTACGCGGGGGCAAGAGACCCAGTACTTC.

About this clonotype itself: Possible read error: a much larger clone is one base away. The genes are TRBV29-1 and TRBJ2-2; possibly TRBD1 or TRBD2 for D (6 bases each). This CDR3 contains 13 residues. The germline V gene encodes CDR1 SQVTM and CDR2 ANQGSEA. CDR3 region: CSVVQGNTGGLFF. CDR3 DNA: TGCAGCGTTGTCCAGGGGAACACCGGGGGGCTGTTTTTT.

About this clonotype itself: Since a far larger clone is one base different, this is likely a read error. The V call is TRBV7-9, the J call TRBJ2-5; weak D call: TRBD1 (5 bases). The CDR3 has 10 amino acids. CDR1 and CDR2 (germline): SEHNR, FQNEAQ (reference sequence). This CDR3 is CACREETQYF. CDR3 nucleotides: TGTGCCTGCAGGGAAGAGACCCAGTACTTC.

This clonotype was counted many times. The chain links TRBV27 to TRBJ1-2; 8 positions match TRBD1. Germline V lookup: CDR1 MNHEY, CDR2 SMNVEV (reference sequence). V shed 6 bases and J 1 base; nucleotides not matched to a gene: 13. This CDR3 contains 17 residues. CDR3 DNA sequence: TGTGCCAGCAGGACCCAAACAGGGGGAAGCGATAACTATGGCTACACCTTC. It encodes CASRTQTGGSDNYGYTF.

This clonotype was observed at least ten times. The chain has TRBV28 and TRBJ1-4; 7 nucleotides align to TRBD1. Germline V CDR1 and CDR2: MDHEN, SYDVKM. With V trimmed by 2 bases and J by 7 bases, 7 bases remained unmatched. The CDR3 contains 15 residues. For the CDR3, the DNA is TGTGCCAGCAGTTTAGGGACAGCTATGACTGAAAAACTGTTTTTT. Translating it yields CASSLGTAMTEKLFF.

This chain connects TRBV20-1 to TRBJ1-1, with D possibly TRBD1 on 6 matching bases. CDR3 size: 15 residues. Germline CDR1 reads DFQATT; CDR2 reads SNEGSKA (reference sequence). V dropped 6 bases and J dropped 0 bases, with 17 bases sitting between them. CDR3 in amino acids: CSAPDRQEMNTEAFF. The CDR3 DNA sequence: TGCAGTGCCCCGGACAGACAGGAGATGAACACTGAAGCTTTCTTT.

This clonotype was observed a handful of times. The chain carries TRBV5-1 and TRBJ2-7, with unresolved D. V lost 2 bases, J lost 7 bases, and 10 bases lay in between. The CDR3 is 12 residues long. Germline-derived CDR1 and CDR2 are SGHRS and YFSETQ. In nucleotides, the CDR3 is TGCGCCAGCAGCTTAAAGCCAGAAGAGCAGTACTTC. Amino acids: CASSLKPEEQYF. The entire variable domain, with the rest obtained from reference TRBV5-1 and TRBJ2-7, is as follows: KAGVTQTPRYLIKTRGQQVTLSCSPISGHRSVSWYQQTPGQGLQFLFEYFSETQRNKGNFPGRFSGRQFSNSRSEMNVSTLELGDSALYLCASSLKPEEQYFGPGTRLTVT.

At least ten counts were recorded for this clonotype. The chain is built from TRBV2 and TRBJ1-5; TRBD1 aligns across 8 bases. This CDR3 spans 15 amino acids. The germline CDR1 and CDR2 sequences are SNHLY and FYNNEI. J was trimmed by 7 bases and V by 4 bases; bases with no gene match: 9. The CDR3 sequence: CASSGEGQGGQPQHF. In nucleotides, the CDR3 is TGTGCCAGCAGTGGAGAAGGACAGGGTGGCCAGCCCCAGCATTTT.

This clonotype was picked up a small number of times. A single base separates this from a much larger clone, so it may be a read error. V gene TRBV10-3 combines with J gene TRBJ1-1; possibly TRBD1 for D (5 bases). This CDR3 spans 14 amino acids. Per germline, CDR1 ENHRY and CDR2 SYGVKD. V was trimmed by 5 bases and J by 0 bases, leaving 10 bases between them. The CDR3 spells CAISSGRMNTEAFF. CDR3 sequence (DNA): TGTGCCATCAGTTCGGGACGGATGAACACTGAAGCTTTCTTT.

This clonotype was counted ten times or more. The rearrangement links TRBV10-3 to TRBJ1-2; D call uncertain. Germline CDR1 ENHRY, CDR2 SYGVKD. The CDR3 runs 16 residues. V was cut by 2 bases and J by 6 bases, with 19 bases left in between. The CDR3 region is CAISEPWTDQLNGYTF. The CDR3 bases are TGTGCCATCAGTGAGCCTTGGACGGATCAACTTAATGGCTACACCTTC.

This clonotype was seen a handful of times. CDR3 bases: TGCGCCAGCAACACAGGGACCTCTAACTATGGCTACACCTTC. Protein: CASNTGTSNYGYTF. The genes are TRBV5-1 and TRBJ1-2; a possible D gene is TRBD1 (6 bases). Trimming removed 6 bases from V and 0 bases from J, with 12 bases in between. The CDR3 totals 14 residues. The germline gives CDR1 SGHRS, CDR2 YFSETQ.

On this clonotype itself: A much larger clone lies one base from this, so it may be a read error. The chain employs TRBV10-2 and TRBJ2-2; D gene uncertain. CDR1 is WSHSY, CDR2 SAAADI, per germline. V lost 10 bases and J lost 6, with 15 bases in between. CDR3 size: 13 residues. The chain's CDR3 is CATLESAPGELFF. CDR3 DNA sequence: TGCGCCACCTTGGAATCGGCCCCCGGGGAGCTGTTTTTT.

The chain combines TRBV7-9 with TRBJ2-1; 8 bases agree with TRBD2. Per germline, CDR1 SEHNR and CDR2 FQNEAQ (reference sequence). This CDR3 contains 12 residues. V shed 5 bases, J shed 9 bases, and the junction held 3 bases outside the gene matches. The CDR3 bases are TGTGCCAGCAGCCGGGAGGGTAGTGAGCAGTTCTTC. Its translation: CASSREGSEQFF.

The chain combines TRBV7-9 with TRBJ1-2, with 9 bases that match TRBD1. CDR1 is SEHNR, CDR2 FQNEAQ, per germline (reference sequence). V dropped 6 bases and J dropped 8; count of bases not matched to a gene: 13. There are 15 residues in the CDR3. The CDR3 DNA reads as TGTGCCAGCAGTTTACCGGGACAGGGTTCGGGCGGCTACACCTTC. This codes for CASSLPGQGSGGYTF.

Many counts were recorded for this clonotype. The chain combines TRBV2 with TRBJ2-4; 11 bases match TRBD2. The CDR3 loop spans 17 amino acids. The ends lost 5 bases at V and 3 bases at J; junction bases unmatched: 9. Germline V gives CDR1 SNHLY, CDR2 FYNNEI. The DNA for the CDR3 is TGTGCCAGCAGTACCGGGCTAGCGGGGGGATACAAAAACATTCAGTACTTC. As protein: CASSTGLAGGYKNIQYF.

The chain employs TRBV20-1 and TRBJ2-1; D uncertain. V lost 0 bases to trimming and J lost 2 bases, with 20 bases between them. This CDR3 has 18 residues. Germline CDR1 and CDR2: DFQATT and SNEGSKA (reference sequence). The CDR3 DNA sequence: TGCAGTGCTAGAGATAGGCGCGGCTCGACCGATACCTACAATGAGCAGTTCTTC. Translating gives CSARDRRGSTDTYNEQFF.

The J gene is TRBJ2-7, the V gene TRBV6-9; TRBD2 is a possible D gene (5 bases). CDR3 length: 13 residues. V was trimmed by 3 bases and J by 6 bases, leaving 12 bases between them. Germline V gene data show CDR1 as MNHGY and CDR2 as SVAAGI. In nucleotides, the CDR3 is TGTGCCAGCAGTTACCTACCCGCGGGCGAGCAGTACTTC. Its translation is CASSYLPAGEQYF.

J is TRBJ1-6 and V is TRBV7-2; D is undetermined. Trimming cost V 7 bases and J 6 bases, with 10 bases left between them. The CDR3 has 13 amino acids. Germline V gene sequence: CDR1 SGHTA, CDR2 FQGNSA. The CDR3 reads CASTPQVNSPLHF. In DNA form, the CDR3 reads TGTGCCAGCACCCCCCAGGTTAATTCACCCCTCCACTTT.

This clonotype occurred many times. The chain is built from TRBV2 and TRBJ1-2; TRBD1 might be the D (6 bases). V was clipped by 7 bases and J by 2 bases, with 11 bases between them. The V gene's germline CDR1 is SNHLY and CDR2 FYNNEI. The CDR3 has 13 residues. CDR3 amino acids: CASNPTGNYGYTF. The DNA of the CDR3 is TGTGCCAGCAATCCGACAGGCAACTATGGCTACACCTTC. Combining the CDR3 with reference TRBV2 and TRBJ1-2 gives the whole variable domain EPEVTQTPSHQVTQMGQEVILRCVPISNHLYFYWYRQILGQKVEFLVSFYNNEISEKSEIFDDQFSVERPDGSNFTLKIRSTKLEDSAMYFCASNPTGNYGYTFGSGTRLTVV.

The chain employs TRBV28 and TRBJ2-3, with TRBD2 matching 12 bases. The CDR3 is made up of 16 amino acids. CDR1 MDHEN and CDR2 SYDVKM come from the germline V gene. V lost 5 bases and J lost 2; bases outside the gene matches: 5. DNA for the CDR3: TGTGCCAGCAGTATACTAGCGGGGGGAGCCACAGATACGCAGTATTTT. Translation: CASSILAGGATDTQYF.

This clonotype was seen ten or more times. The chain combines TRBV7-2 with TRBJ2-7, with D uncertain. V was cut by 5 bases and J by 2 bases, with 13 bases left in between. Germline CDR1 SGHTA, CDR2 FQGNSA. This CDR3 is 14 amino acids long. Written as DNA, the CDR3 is TGTGCCAGCAGCCCCTCCGGATTAGCCTACGAGCAGTACTTC. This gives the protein CASSPSGLAYEQYF.

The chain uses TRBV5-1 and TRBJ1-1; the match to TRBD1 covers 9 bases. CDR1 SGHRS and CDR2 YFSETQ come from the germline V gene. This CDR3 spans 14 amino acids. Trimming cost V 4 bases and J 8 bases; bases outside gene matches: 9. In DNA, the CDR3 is TGCGCCAGCAGCGTGGACAGGGGAGGTTTCGAAGCTTTCTTT. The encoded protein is CASSVDRGGFEAFF.

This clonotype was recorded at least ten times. CDR3 in amino acids: CASSLTGRNTIYF. The DNA for the CDR3 is TGTGCCAGCAGTTTAACAGGCCGAAACACCATATATTTT. The chain couples TRBV27 to TRBJ1-3; D might be TRBD1 (5 bases). Looked up from germline, CDR1 is MNHEY and CDR2 is SMNVEV (reference sequence). Trimming took off 2 bases at V and 5 bases at J, with 7 bases between the two ends. The CDR3 length is 13 residues.

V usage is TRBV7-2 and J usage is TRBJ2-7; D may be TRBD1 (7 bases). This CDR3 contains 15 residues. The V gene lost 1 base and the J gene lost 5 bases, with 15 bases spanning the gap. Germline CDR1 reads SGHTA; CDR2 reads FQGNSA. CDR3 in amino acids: CASSLVGGGRDEQYF. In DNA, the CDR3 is TGTGCCAGCAGCTTAGTTGGAGGGGGCAGGGACGAGCAGTACTTC.